The table lists the clone carrying this T cell receptor (beta chain) with many counts. Its antigen is undetermined. TCRdb processed the 5' RACE reads anew with MiXCR; each CDR3 protein has one entry. The data hold approximately 50,000 distinct CDR3 sequences, with about 3.7% observed a single time. These data belong to a study of neurological immune-mediated disorders. Study results and caveats: In HTLV-1-associated myelopathy, TCR clonal expansion was greatest, and in multiple sclerosis it was least, below healthy controls.

V was clipped by 1 base and J by 7 bases; unmatched bases: 13. CDR3 size: 17 residues. Germline-derived CDR1 and CDR2 are DFQATT and SNEGSKA (reference sequence). The genes are TRBV20-1 and TRBJ2-3; the match to TRBD2 covers 11 bases. This sequence originates from a middle-aged man with multiple sclerosis. Sequencing used PBMCs. CDR3 DNA: TGCAGTGCTAGAGCGCCAAGACTAGCGGGGCGACCTTATACGCAGTATTTT. Translation: CSARAPRLAGRPYTQYF.